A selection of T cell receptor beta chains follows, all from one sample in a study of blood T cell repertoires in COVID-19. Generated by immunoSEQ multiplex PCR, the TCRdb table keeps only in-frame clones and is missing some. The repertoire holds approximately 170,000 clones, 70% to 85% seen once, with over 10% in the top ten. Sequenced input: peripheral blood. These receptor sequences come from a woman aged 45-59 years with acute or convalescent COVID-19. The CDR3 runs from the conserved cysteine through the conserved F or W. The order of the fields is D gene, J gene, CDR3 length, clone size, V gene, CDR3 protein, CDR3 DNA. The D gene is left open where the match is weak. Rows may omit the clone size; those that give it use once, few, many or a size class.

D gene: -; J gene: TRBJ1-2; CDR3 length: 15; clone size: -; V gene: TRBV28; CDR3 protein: CASSLGGTSNYGYTF; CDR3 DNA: TGTGCCAGCAGTTTGGGGGGAACCTCTAACTATGGCTACACCTTC
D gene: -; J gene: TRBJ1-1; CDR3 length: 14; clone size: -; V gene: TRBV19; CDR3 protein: CASSIGPKNTEAFF; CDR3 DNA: TGTGCCAGTAGTATAGGTCCTAAGAACACTGAAGCTTTCTTT
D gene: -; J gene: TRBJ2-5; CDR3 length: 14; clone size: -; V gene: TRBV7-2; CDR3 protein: CASSLGVGGETQYF; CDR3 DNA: TGTGCCAGCAGCTTAGGGGTCGGAGGGGAGACCCAGTACTTC
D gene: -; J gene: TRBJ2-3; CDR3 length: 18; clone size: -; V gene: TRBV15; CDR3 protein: CATSRGPSRPGRTDTQYF; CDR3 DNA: TGTGCCACCAGCAGAGGCCCTTCGCGCCCGGGAAGGACAGATACGCAGTATTTT
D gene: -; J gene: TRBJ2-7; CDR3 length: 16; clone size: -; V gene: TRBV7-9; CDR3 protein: CASSFSAERSPYEQYF; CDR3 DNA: TGTGCCAGCAGCTTTTCCGCAGAACGTTCGCCTTACGAGCAGTACTTC
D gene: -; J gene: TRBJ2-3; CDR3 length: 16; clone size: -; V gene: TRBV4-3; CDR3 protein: CASSQGTVPDTDTQYF; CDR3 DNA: TGCGCCAGCAGCCAAGGGACAGTCCCAGACACAGATACGCAGTATTTT
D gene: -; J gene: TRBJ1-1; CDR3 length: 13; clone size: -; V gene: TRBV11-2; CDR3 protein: CASSLSRNTEAFF; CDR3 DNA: TGTGCCAGCAGCTTAAGTAGAAACACTGAAGCTTTCTTT
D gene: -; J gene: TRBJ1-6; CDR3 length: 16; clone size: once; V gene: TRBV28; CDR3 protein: CASSLLQTVGNSPLHF; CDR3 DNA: TGTGCCAGCAGTCTGCTTCAAACAGTGGGTAATTCACCCCTCCACTTT
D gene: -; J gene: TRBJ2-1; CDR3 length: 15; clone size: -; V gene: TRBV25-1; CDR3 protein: CASSATGLSTNEQFF; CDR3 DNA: TGTGCCAGCAGTGCCACAGGGCTATCTACCAATGAGCAGTTCTTC
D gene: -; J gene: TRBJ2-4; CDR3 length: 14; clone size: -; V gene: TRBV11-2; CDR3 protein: CASSFWRGGNIQYF; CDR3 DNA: TGTGCCAGCAGCTTTTGGAGAGGTGGGAACATTCAGTACTTC
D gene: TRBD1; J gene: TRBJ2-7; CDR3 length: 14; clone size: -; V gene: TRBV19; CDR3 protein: CASSTDRGPYEQYF; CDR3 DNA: TGTGCCAGTAGTACGGACAGGGGGCCCTACGAGCAGTACTTC
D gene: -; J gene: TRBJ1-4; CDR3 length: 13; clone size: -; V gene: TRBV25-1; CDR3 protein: CASSPGGGEKLFF; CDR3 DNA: TGTGCCAGCTCGCCGGGGGGCGGGGAAAAACTGTTTTTT
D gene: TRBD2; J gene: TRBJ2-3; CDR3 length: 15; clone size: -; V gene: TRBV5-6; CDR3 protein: CASSLPGLVRDTQYF; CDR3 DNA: TGTGCCAGCAGCTTGCCGGGACTAGTCAGAGATACGCAGTATTTT
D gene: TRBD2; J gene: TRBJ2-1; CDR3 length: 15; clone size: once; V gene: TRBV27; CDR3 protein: CATLPLAGIYNEQFF; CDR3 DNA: TGTGCCACCTTGCCTCTAGCGGGCATCTACAATGAGCAGTTCTTC
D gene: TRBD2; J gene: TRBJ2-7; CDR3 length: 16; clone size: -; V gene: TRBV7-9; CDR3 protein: CASSSAYGRAGDEQYF; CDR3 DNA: TGTGCCAGCAGCTCCGCATACGGGAGGGCCGGGGACGAGCAGTACTTC
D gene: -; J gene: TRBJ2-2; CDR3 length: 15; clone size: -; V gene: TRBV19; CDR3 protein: CASSIGTANTGELFF; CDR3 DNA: TGTGCCAGTAGTATAGGTACAGCGAACACCGGGGAGCTGTTTTTT
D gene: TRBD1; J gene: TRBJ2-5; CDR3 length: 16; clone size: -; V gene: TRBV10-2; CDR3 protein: CAGSTKDRVGDETQYF; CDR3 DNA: TGCGCCGGCTCGACCAAGGACAGGGTGGGGGACGAGACCCAGTACTTC
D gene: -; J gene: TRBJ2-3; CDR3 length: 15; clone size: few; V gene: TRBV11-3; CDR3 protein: CASSLGGSVADTQYF; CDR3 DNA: TGTGCCAGCAGCTTAGGTGGGAGTGTCGCAGATACGCAGTATTTT